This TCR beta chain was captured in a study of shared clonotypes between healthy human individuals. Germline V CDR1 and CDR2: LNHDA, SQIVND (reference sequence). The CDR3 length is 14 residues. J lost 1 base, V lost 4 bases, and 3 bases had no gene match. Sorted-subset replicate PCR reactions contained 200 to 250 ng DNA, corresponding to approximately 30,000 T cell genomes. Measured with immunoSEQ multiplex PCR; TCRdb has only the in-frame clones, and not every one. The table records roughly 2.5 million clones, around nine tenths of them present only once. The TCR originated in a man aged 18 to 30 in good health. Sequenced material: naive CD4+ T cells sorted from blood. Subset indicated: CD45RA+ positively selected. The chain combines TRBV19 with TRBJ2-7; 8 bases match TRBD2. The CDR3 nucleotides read TGTGCCAGTAGTAAGAGCGGGGGATCCTACGAGCAGTACTTC. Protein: CASSKSGGSYEQYF.